This T cell receptor (beta chain) was retrieved from a study of cytomegalovirus exposure and HLA in healthy donors. The PCR ran on 60 Vbeta and 13 Jbeta primers. The protocol was immunoSEQ multiplex PCR, while the TCRdb copy is restricted to in-frame clones and leaves out a portion. The record lists more than 110,000 clones, of which the ten most abundant hold roughly 3%. General study results and limits: Based on reports, TCR beta sequences accurately predicted HLA-A and HLA-B alleles for most subjects. A later analysis revealed that TCR association rates differed between HLA loci, peaking at DRB1 and bottoming out at HLA-C.

On this clone itself: The antigen remains undetermined.

The V gene's germline CDR1 is MNHEY and CDR2 SMNVEV (reference sequence). The V segment lost 3 bases and the J segment 6 bases; nucleotides outside the gene matches: 8. The CDR3 length is 15 residues. This clonotype was obtained from a man aged 40-55 years in good health and CMV-seronegative. V gene TRBV27 combines with J gene TRBJ2-1; 7 nucleotides align to TRBD2. Sequenced: PBMCs. The CDR3 protein is CASSLVFPGGNEQFF. CDR3 DNA: TGTGCCAGCAGTTTGGTCTTCCCGGGGGGCAATGAGCAGTTCTTC.